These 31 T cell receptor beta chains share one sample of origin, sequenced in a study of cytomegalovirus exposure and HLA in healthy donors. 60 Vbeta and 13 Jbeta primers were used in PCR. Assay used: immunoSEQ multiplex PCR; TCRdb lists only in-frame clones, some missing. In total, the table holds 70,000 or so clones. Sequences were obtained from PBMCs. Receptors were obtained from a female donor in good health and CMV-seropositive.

Written as DNA, the CDR3 is TGTGCCAGCAGCTCGGACAGGGCGGCGGATACGCAGTATTTT. It translates to CASSSDRAADTQYF. The V gene is TRBV5-6, the J gene TRBJ2-3, with 8 nucleotides matching TRBD1. V lost 3 bases, J lost 6 bases, and 6 bases stayed unmatched. CDR3 length: 14 amino acids. Germline V CDR1 and CDR2: SGHDT, YYEEEE.

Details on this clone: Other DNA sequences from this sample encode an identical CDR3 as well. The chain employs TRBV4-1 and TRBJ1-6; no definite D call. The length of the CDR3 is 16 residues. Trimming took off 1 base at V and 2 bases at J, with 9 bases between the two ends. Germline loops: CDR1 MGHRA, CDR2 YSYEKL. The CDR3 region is CASSQAEFTYNSPLHF. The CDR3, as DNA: TGCGCCAGCAGCCAAGCGGAGTTTACCTATAATTCACCCCTCCACTTT.

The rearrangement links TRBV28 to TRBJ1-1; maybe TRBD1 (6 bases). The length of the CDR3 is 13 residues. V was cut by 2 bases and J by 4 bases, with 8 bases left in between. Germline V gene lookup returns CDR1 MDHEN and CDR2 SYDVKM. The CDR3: CASSLGGATEAFF. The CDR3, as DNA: TGTGCCAGCAGTTTAGGGGGGGCCACTGAAGCTTTCTTT. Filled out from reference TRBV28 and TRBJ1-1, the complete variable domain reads DVKVTQSSRYLVKRTGEKVFLECVQDMDHENMFWYRQDPGLGLRLIYFSYDVKMKEKGDIPEGYSVSREKKERFSLILESASTNQTSMYLCASSLGGATEAFFGQGTRLTVV.

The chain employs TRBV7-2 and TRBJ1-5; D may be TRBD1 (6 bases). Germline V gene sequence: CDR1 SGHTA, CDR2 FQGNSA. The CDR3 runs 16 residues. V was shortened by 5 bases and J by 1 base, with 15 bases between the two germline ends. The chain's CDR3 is CASSRDGGASNQPQHF. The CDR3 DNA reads TGTGCCAGCAGCCGAGACGGGGGGGCGAGCAATCAGCCCCAGCATTTT.

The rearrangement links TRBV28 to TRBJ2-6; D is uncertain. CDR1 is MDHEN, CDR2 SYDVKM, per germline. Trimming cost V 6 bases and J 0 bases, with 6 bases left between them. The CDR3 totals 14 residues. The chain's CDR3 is CASRSRSGANVLTF. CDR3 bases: TGTGCCAGCAGGTCTCGCTCTGGGGCCAACGTCCTGACTTTC.

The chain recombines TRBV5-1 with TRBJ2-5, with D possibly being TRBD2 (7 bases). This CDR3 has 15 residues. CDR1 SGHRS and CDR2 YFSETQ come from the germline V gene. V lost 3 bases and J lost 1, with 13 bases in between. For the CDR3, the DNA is TGCGCCAGCAGCTCGAGGGGGGGGACCCAAGAGACCCAGTACTTC. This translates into CASSSRGGTQETQYF.

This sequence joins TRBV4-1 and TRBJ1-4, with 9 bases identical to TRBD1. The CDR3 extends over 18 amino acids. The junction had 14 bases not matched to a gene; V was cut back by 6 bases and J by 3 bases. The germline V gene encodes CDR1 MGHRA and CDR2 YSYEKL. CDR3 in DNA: TGCGCCAGCAGTTACACCCCACAGGGGGCCAGGCCTAATGAAAAACTGTTTTTT. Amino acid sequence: CASSYTPQGARPNEKLFF.

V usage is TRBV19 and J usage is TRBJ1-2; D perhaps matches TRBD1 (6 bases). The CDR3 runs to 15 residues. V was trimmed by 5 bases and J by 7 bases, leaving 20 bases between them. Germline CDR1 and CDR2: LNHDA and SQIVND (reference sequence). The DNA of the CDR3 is TGTGCCAGTAGTCTCGGACAGAACCTAGCTGGTGGCTACACCTTC. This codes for CASSLGQNLAGGYTF.

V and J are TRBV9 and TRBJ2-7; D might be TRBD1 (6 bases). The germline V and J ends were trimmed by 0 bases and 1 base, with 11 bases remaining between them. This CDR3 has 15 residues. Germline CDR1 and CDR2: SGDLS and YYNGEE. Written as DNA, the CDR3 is TGTGCCAGCAGCGTAGCGGGACAACCGTCCTACGAGCAGTACTTC. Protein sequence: CASSVAGQPSYEQYF.

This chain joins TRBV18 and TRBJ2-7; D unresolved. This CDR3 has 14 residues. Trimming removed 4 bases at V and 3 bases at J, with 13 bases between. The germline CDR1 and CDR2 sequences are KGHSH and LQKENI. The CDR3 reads CASSHENSNYEQYF. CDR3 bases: TGTGCCAGCTCACATGAGAACAGTAACTACGAGCAGTACTTC.

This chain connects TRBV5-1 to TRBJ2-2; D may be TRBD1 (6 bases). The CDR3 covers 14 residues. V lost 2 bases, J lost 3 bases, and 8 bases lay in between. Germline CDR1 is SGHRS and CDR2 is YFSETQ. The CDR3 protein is CASSLQGYTGELFF. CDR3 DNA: TGCGCCAGCAGCTTACAGGGTTACACCGGGGAGCTGTTTTTT. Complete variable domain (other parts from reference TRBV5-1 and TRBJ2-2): KAGVTQTPRYLIKTRGQQVTLSCSPISGHRSVSWYQQTPGQGLQFLFEYFSETQRNKGNFPGRFSGRQFSNSRSEMNVSTLELGDSALYLCASSLQGYTGELFFGEGSRLTVL.

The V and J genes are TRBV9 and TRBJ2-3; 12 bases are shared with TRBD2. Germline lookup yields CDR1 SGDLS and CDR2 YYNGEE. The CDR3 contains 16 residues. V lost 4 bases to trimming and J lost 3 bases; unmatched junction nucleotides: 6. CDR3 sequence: CASSLIGLAGTDTQYF. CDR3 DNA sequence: TGTGCCAGCAGCCTGATAGGACTAGCGGGGACAGATACGCAGTATTTT. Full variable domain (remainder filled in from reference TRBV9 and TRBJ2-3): DSGVTQTPKHLITATGQRVTLRCSPRSGDLSVYWYQQSLDQGLQFLIQYYNGEERAKGNILERFSAQQFPDLHSELNLSSLELGDSALYFCASSLIGLAGTDTQYFGPGTRLTVL.

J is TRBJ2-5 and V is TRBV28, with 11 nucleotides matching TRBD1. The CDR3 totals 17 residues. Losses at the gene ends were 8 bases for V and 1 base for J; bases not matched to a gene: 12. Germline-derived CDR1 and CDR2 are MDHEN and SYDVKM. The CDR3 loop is CASAAWTGGDLQETQYF. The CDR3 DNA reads TGTGCCAGCGCGGCCTGGACAGGGGGCGACCTCCAAGAGACCCAGTACTTC.

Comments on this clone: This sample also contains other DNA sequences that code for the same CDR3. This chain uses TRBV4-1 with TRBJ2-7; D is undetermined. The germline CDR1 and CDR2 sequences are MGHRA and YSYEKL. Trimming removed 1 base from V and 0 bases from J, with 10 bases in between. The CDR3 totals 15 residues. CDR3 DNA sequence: TGCGCCAGCAGCCAAGGTGCAAGCGACTCCTACGAGCAGTACTTC. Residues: CASSQGASDSYEQYF.

The CDR3 loop reads CASSASGSPGANVLTF. The DNA of the CDR3 is TGCGCCAGCAGTGCTTCAGGGTCGCCTGGGGCCAACGTCCTGACTTTC. This sequence joins TRBV10-1 and TRBJ2-6, with D perhaps matching TRBD1 (5 bases). The CDR3 covers 16 residues. The V gene lost 4 bases and the J gene lost 2 bases, with 12 bases spanning the gap. From germline, CDR1 is WNHNN and CDR2 SYGVQD (reference sequence).

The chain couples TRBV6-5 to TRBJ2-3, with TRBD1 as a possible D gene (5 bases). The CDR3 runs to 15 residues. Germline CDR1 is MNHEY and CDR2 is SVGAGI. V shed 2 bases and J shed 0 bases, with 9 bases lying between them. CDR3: CASSYGQGSTDTQYF. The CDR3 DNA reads TGTGCCAGCAGTTACGGGCAGGGAAGCACAGATACGCAGTATTTT.

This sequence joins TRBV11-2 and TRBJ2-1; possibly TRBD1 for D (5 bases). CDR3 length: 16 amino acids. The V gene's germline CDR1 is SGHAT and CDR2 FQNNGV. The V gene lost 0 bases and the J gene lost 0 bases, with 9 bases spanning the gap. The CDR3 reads CASSLEVTGSYNEQFF. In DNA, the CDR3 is TGTGCCAGCAGCTTAGAGGTCACAGGCTCCTACAATGAGCAGTTCTTC.

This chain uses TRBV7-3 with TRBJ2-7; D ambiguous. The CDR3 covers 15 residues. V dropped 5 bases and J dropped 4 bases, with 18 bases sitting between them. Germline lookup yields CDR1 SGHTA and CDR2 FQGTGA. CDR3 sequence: CASSAGGDVPYEQYF. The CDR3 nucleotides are TGTGCCAGCAGCGCCGGCGGCGACGTCCCTTACGAGCAGTACTTC.

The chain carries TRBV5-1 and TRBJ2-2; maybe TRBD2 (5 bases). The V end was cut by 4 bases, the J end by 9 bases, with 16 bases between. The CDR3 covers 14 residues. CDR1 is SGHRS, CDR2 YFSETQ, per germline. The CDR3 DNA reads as TGCGCCAGCAGCATCCGGGATGCCTGGCGGGAGCTGTTTTTT. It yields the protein CASSIRDAWRELFF.

CDR3 DNA: TGTGCCAGTAGTATTGGTGCAGGGGCGGCCAGAGGAGCTTTCTTT. Translated: CASSIGAGAARGAFF. The chain is built from TRBV19 and TRBJ1-1, with D perhaps TRBD1 (6 bases). The V and J ends lost 3 bases and 10 bases respectively, with 21 bases between them. Germline V CDR1 and CDR2: LNHDA, SQIVND (reference sequence). CDR3 length: 15 residues.

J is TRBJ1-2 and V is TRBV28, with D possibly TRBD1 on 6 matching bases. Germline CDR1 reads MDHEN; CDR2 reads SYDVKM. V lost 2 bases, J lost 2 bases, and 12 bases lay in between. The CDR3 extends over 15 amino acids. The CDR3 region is CASSLNLGANYGYTF. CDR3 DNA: TGTGCCAGCAGTTTAAATTTGGGGGCCAACTATGGCTACACCTTC.

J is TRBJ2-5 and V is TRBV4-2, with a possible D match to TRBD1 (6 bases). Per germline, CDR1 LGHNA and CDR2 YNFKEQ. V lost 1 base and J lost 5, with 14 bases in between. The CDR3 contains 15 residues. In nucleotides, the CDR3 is TGTGCCAGCAGCCAAGGTTGGCAGGGGTACGAGACCCAGTACTTC. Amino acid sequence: CASSQGWQGYETQYF.

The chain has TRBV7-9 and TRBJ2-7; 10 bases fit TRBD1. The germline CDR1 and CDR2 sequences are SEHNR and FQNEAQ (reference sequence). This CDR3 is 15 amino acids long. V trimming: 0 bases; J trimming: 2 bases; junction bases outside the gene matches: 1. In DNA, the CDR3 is TGTGCCAGCAGCTTAGCCGGGACAGGGGCCTACGAGCAGTACTTC. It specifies CASSLAGTGAYEQYF.

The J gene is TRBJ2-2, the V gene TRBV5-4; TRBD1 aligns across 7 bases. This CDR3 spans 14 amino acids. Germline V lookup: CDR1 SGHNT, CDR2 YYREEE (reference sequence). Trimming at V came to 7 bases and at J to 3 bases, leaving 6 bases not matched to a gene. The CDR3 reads CASGRQGDTGELFF. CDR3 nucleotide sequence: TGTGCCAGCGGTAGACAGGGTGACACCGGGGAGCTGTTTTTT.

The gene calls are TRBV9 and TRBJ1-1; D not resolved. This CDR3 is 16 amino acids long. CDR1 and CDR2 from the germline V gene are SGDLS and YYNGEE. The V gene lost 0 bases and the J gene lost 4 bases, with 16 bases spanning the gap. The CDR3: CASSVVSSSRSTEAFF. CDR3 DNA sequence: TGTGCCAGCAGCGTAGTATCATCGAGTAGAAGCACTGAAGCTTTCTTT.

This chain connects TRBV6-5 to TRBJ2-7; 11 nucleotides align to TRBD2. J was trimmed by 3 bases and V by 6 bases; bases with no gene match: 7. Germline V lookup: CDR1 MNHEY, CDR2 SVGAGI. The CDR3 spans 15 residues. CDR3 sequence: CASSPGTSGFYEQYF. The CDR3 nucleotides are TGTGCCAGCAGCCCCGGGACTAGCGGTTTCTACGAGCAGTACTTC.

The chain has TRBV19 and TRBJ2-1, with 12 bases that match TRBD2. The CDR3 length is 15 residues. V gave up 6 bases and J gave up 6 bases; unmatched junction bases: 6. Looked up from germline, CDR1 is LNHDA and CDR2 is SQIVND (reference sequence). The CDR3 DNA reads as TGTGCCAGTAGCCTGACTAGCGGGGGTTTCAATGAGCAGTTCTTC. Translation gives CASSLTSGGFNEQFF.

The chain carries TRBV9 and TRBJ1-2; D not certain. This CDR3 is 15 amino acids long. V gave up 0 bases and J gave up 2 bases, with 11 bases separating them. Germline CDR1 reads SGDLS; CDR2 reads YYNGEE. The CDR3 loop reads CASSVGHPDNYGYTF. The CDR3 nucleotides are TGTGCCAGCAGCGTAGGACACCCCGACAACTATGGCTACACCTTC.

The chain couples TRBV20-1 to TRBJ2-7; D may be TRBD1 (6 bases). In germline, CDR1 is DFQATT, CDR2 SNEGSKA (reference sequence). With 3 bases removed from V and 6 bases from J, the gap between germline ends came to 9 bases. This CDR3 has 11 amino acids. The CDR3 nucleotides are TGCAGTGCTAGTCAGGGGTTCGAGCAGTACTTC. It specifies CSASQGFEQYF.

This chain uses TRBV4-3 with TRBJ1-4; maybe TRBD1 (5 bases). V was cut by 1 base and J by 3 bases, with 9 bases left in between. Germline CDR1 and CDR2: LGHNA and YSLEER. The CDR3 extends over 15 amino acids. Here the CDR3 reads CASSQGGASNEKLFF. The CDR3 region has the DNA TGCGCCAGCAGCCAAGGGGGCGCCTCTAATGAAAAACTGTTTTTT.

This CDR3 is CASSLAWDSLMAYEQYF. As DNA, the CDR3 is TGCGCCAGCAGCTTGGCCTGGGACAGCTTGATGGCTTACGAGCAGTACTTC. The chain employs TRBV5-1 and TRBJ2-7; TRBD1 matches 7 bases. J gave up 4 bases and V 0 bases, and 13 bases lay outside the gene matches. Germline values: CDR1 SGHRS, CDR2 YFSETQ. CDR3 size: 17 residues.